This T cell receptor beta chain was sequenced for a study of cytomegalovirus exposure and HLA in healthy donors. The V gene's germline CDR1 is SQVTM and CDR2 ANQGSEA. J lost 12 bases, V lost 3 bases, and 12 bases had no gene match. This CDR3 is built from 14 residues. Notes on this clone: Antigen: not known.

PCR primers comprised 60 Vbeta and 13 Jbeta primers. Clones were sequenced by immunoSEQ multiplex PCR, and TCRdb holds only the in-frame ones, with some missing. The sample has 100,000 to 150,000 clones; roughly 74% are singletons. Study-wide findings and caveats: The productive fraction for most TCR beta V segments was about 90% or about 30% in an earlier analysis.

Healthy people donating bone marrow made up the donors. This clonotype originated in a woman in her forties or fifties in good health and CMV-seropositive. This chain connects TRBV29-1 to TRBJ1-2, with 11 positions matching TRBD1. Sequenced sample: PBMCs. The DNA of the CDR3 is TGCAGCGTTGATCATTGGACAGGGGGCACAATCCACACCTTC. Its translation is CSVDHWTGGTIHTF.